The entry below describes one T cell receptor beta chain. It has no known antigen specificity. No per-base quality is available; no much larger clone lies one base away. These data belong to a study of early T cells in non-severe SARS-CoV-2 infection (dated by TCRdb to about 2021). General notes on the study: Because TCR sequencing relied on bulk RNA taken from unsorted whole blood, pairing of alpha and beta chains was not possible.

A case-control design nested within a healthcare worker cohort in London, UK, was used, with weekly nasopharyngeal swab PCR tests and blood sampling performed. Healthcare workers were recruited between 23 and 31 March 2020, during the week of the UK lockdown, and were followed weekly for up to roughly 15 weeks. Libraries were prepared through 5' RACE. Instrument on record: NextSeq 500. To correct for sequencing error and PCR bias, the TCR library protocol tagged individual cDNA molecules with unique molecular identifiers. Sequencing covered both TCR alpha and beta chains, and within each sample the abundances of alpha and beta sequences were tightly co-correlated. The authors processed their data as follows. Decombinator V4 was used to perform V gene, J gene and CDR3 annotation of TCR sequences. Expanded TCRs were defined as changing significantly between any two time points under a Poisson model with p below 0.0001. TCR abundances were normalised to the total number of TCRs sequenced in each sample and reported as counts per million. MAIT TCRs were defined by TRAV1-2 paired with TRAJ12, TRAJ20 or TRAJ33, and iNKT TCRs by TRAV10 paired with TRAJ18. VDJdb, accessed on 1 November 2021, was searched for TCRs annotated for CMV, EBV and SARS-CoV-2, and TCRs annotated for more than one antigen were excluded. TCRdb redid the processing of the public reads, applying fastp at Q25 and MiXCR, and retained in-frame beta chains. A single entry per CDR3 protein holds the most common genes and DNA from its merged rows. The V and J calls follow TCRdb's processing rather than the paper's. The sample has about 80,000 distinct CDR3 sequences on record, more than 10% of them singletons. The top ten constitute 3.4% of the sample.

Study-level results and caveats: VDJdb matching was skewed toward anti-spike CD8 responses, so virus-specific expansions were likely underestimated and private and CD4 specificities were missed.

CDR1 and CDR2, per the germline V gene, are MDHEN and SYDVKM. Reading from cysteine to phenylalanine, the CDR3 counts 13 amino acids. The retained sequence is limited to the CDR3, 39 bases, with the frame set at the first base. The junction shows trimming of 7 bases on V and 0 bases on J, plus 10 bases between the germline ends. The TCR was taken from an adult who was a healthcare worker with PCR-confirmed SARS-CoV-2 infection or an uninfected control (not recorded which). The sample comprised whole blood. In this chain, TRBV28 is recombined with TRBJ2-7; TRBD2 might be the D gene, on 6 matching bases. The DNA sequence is TGTGCCAGCATGGGGGGAAGCTCCTACGAGCAGTACTTC. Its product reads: CASMGGSSYEQYF. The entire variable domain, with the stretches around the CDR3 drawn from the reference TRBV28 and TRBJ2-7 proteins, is DVKVTQSSRYLVKRTGEKVFLECVQDMDHENMFWYRQDPGLGLRLIYFSYDVKMKEKGDIPEGYSVSREKKERFSLILESASTNQTSMYLCASMGGSSYEQYFGPGTRLTVT.